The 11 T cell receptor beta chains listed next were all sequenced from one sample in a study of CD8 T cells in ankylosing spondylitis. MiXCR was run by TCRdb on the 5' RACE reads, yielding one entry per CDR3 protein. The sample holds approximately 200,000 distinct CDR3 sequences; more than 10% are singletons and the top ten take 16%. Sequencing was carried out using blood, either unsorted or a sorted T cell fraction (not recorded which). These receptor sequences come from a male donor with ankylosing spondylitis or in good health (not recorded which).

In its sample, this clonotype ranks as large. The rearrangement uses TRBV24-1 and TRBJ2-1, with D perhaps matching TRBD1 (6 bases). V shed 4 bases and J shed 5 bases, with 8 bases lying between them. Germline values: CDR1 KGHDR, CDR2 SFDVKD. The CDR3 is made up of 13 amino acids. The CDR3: CATSERTDNEQFF. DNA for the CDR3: TGTGCCACCAGTGAACGGACAGACAATGAGCAGTTCTTC.

CDR3 DNA sequence: TGCAGTGCTAGAGAGACTAGCGGGGTTTACAATGAGCAGTTCTTC. Protein product: CSARETSGVYNEQFF. The J gene is TRBJ2-1, the V gene TRBV20-1, with 11 bases lining up with TRBD2. V trimming: 0 bases; J trimming: 4 bases; junction bases outside the gene matches: 2. This CDR3 region has 15 residues. Per germline, CDR1 DFQATT and CDR2 SNEGSKA (reference sequence).

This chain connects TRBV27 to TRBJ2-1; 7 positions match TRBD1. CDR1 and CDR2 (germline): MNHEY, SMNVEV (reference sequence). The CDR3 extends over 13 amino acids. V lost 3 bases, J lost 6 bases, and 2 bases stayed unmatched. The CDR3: CASSFPGGNEQFF. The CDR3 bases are TGTGCCAGCAGTTTCCCAGGGGGCAATGAGCAGTTCTTC.

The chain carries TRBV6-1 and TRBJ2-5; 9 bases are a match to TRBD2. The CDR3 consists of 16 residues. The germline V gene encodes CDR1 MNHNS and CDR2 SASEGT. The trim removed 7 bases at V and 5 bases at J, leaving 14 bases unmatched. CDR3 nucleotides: TGTGCCAGCATAAAAACGGCGGGAGGGGCCTTGGAGACCCAGTACTTC. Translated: CASIKTAGGALETQYF.

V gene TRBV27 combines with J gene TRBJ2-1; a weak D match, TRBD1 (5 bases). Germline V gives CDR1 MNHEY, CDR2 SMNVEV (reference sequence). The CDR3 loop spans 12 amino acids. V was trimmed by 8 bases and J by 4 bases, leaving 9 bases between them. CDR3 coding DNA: TGTGCCAGCCAGGGTGGGTACAATGAGCAGTTCTTC. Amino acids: CASQGGYNEQFF.

The CDR3 sequence is CATSPFGAGDDEQYF. CDR3 nucleotides: TGTGCCACCTCCCCCTTCGGAGCGGGAGACGACGAGCAGTACTTC. V and J are TRBV9 and TRBJ2-7; 8 nucleotides match TRBD2. There are 15 residues in the CDR3. Germline V gives CDR1 SGDLS, CDR2 YYNGEE. The ends lost 9 bases at V and 5 bases at J; junction bases unmatched: 16. The entire variable domain, with the rest obtained from reference TRBV9 and TRBJ2-7, is as follows: DSGVTQTPKHLITATGQRVTLRCSPRSGDLSVYWYQQSLDQGLQFLIQYYNGEERAKGNILERFSAQQFPDLHSELNLSSLELGDSALYFCATSPFGAGDDEQYFGPGTRLTVT.

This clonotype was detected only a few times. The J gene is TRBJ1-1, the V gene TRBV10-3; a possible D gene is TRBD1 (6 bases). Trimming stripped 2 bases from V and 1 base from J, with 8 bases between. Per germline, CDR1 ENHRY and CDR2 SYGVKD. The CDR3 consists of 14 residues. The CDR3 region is CAISETGQNTEAFF. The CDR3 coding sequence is TGTGCCATCAGTGAGACAGGGCAGAACACTGAAGCTTTCTTT.

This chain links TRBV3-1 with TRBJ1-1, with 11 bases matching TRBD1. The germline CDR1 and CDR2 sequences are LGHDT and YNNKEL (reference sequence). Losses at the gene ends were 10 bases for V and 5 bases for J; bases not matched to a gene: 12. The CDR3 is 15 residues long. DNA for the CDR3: TGTGCCACCTCCCAAGGGACAGGGGGGAGTACTGAAGCTTTCTTT. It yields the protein CATSQGTGGSTEAFF.

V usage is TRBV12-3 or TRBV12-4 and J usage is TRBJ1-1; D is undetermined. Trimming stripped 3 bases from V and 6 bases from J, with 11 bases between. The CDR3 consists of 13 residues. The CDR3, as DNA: TGTGCCAGCAGTTTTGTCCTGGCCTCTGAAGCTTTCTTT. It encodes CASSFVLASEAFF.

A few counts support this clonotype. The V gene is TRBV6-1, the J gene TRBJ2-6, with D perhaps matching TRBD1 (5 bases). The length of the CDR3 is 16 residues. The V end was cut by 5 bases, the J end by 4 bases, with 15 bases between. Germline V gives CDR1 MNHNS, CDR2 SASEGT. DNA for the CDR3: TGTGCCAGCAGTCAAGACAGAATATCAGGGGCCAACGTCCTGACTTTC. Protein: CASSQDRISGANVLTF.

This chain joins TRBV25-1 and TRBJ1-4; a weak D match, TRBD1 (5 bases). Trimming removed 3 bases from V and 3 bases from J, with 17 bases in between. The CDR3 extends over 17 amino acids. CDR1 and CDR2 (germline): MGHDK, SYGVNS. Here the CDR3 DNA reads TGTGCCAGCAGTGAGCGTGCCCGGGACCGGCCTAATGAAAAACTGTTTTTT. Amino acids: CASSERARDRPNEKLFF.